The sequence of this T cell receptor (beta chain) was determined in a study of cytotoxic CD8 clonotypes in ibrutinib-treated CLL. Study information: Enrolment comprised around 11 relapsed/refractory and more than 14 treatment-naive patients; under 18 were IGHV unmutated. Complete response was seen in 2 patients and partial in approximately 25; some 12 progressed and around 14 stayed remitted after a median approximately 70 months.

Data came from immunoSEQ multiplex PCR; TCRdb stores just in-frame clones and leaves some out. The sample records approximately 320,000 clones, approximately 67% being singletons. Unmatched junction bases numbered 15, after V lost 3 bases and J lost 0 bases. This CDR3 has 19 residues. Germline V lookup: CDR1 SGDLS, CDR2 YYNGEE. This sequence joins TRBV9 and TRBJ1-5; 7 bases agree with TRBD1. The sequenced sample was PBMCs, obtained after 36 months of ibrutinib treatment. This clonotype originated in a human donor with chronic lymphocytic leukemia. In nucleotides, the CDR3 is TGTGCCAGCAGCGCGTTCCGGGACAGCCGAATTGATAGCAATCAGCCCCAGCATTTT. It is translated as CASSAFRDSRIDSNQPQHF. Complete variable domain (other parts from reference TRBV9 and TRBJ1-5): DSGVTQTPKHLITATGQRVTLRCSPRSGDLSVYWYQQSLDQGLQFLIQYYNGEERAKGNILERFSAQQFPDLHSELNLSSLELGDSALYFCASSAFRDSRIDSNQPQHFGDGTRLSIL.